This T cell receptor (beta chain) is from a study of blood T cells in healthy people across ages. A J-beta primer mix and a sample-barcoded 5' primer were used in a second PCR of roughly 7 to 12 cycles. TCRdb processed the 5' RACE reads anew with MiXCR; each CDR3 protein has one entry. The sample lists 1.5 million to 2 million distinct CDR3 sequences; 28% were seen once. Worth noting for this clonotype: Its antigen remains unknown.

General observations from the study: More naive CD4+ cells and higher diversity were found in long-lived than in aged donors.

From germline, CDR1 is MDHEN and CDR2 SYDVKM. The CDR3 covers 15 residues. V trimming: 4 bases; J trimming: 3 bases; junction bases outside the gene matches: 8. The specimen sequenced was blood. This TCR derives from a woman aged 25 to 45 in good health. V is TRBV28 and J is TRBJ2-7, with TRBD2 matching 8 bases. CDR3 loop: CASSSYGTSDYEQYF. As DNA, the CDR3 is TGTGCCAGCAGTTCGTACGGGACTAGTGACTACGAGCAGTACTTC.